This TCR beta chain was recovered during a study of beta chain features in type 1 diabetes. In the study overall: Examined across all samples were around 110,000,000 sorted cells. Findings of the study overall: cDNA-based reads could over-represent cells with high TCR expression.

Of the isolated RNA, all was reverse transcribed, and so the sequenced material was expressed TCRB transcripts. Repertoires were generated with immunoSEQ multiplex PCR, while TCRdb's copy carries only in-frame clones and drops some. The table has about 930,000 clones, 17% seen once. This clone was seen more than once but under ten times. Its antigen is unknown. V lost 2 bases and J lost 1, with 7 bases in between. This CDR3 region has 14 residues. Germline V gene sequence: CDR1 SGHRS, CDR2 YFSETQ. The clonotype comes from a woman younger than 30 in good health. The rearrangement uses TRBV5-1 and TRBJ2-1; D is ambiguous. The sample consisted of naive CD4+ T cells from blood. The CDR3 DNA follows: TGCGCCAGCAGCTTTGGCGTTTCCTACAATGAGCAGTTCTTC. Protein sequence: CASSFGVSYNEQFF. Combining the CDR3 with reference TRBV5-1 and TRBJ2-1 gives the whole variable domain KAGVTQTPRYLIKTRGQQVTLSCSPISGHRSVSWYQQTPGQGLQFLFEYFSETQRNKGNFPGRFSGRQFSNSRSEMNVSTLELGDSALYLCASSFGVSYNEQFFGPGTRLTVL.